This entry lists 4 T cell receptor beta chains sequenced from one sample in a study of T cell clonotyping in hematopoietic cell transplantation. The time point is: recipient sample about 28 days before transplant, after cytoreduction. Assay: immunoSEQ multiplex PCR; the TCRdb copy retains only in-frame clones and omits some. The sample includes about 36,000 clones, roughly 96% of them seen just once. The sample was peripheral blood mononuclear cells, taken before stem cell transplant. These receptor sequences come from a man in his forties with chronic myeloid leukemia. Some clones in this sample may be carry-over from other donors' samples.

The chain carries TRBV27 and TRBJ1-2; 7 bases align to TRBD1. From germline, CDR1 is MNHEY and CDR2 SMNVEV (reference sequence). This CDR3 contains 14 residues. V gave up 5 bases and J gave up 4 bases; unmatched junction bases: 7. The CDR3: CASSPLTGTYGYTF. The CDR3 DNA follows: TGTGCCAGCAGTCCCTTGACAGGGACCTATGGCTACACCTTC.

V gene TRBV27 combines with J gene TRBJ2-6; D gene ambiguous. The CDR3 consists of 14 residues. Germline V CDR1 and CDR2: MNHEY, SMNVEV (reference sequence). The V end was cut by 8 bases, the J end by 0 bases, with 8 bases between. CDR3 sequence reads: CASGPSSGANVLTF. The CDR3 nucleotides read TGTGCCAGCGGGCCAAGCTCTGGGGCCAACGTCCTGACTTTC.

This clone was seen once. J is TRBJ2-7 and V is TRBV30; TRBD2 is a possible D gene (5 bases). CDR3 length: 12 residues. From germline, CDR1 is GTSNPN and CDR2 SVGIG (reference sequence). V was pared by 1 base and J by 6 bases, with 10 bases between. The chain's CDR3 is CAWSATRAEQYF. Written as DNA, the CDR3 is TGTGCCTGGAGTGCTACTAGGGCCGAGCAGTACTTC.

V and J are TRBV28 and TRBJ2-1, with 8 bases aligning to TRBD1. The V and J ends lost 5 bases and 2 bases, in that order; junction bases with no gene match: 5. The CDR3 spans 15 residues. Germline CDR1 is MDHEN and CDR2 is SYDVKM. The CDR3 nucleotides are TGTGCCAGCAGTCACGGACAGGGAACCTACAATGAGCAGTTCTTC. Its translation is CASSHGQGTYNEQFF. The full variable domain, with the rest looked up from reference TRBV28 and TRBJ2-1, is DVKVTQSSRYLVKRTGEKVFLECVQDMDHENMFWYRQDPGLGLRLIYFSYDVKMKEKGDIPEGYSVSREKKERFSLILESASTNQTSMYLCASSHGQGTYNEQFFGPGTRLTVL.